Listed below are T cell receptor beta chains from one sample, sequenced in a study of blood T cell repertoires in COVID-19. The data were produced by immunoSEQ multiplex PCR, yet TCRdb's version contains in-frame clones alone and is incomplete. The table has around 63,000 clones, 70% to 75% seen once; the top ten hold more than 15%. The sequencing sample was made of peripheral blood. The receptor source for this set is a woman in her forties or fifties with active or convalescent COVID-19. CDR3s include the opening cysteine and the closing phenylalanine or tryptophan. The D gene is left open where the match is weak. The size entry is marked missing in some rows and otherwise reads once, few, many or a size class.

d_gene: -
v_gene: TRBV5-1
j_gene: TRBJ2-1
abundance: -
CDR3nt: TGCGCCAGCAGCTCTGGCCGGGGGAGCAATGAGCAGTTCTTC
CDR3aa: CASSSGRGSNEQFF

d_gene: -
v_gene: TRBV30
j_gene: TRBJ1-1
abundance: -
CDR3nt: TGTGCCTGGAGGGAAACAGAGAACACTGAAGCTTTCTTT
CDR3aa: CAWRETENTEAFF

d_gene: TRBD2
v_gene: TRBV2
j_gene: TRBJ2-3
abundance: once
CDR3nt: TGTGCCAGCAGCCTAGCGGGAGGGGCAGATACGCAGTATTTT
CDR3aa: CASSLAGGADTQYF

d_gene: TRBD1
v_gene: TRBV19
j_gene: TRBJ1-1
abundance: -
CDR3nt: TGTGCCACCCTCGCCAGGGGGCGAGTGAACACTGAAGCTTTCTTT
CDR3aa: CATLARGRVNTEAFF

d_gene: TRBD2
v_gene: TRBV27
j_gene: TRBJ2-3
abundance: -
CDR3nt: TGTGCCAGCAGTTCTCTAGCGGGAGGCCGTTCTTACACAGATACGCAGTATTTT
CDR3aa: CASSSLAGGRSYTDTQYF

d_gene: -
v_gene: TRBV4-1
j_gene: TRBJ2-5
abundance: -
CDR3nt: TGCGCCAGCAGCCAAAATCCACTTGGGACCCAGTACTTC
CDR3aa: CASSQNPLGTQYF

d_gene: -
v_gene: TRBV3-1/TRBV3-2
j_gene: TRBJ1-1
abundance: -
CDR3nt: TGTGCCAGCAGCCAACAGACACTGAACACTGAAGCTTTCTTT
CDR3aa: CASSQQTLNTEAFF

d_gene: TRBD1
v_gene: TRBV7-9
j_gene: TRBJ2-5
abundance: -
CDR3nt: TGTGCCAGCAGCTTAAAGGGGGCGATTGAGACCCAGTACTTC
CDR3aa: CASSLKGAIETQYF

d_gene: -
v_gene: TRBV24-1
j_gene: TRBJ2-1
abundance: -
CDR3nt: TGTGCCACCAGTGACCCCAGGGTCTCCTACAATGAGCAGTTCTTC
CDR3aa: CATSDPRVSYNEQFF

d_gene: -
v_gene: TRBV25-1
j_gene: TRBJ1-2
abundance: -
CDR3nt: TGTGCCAGCAGTGAGCTTGGACAGCTCTATGGCTACACCTTC
CDR3aa: CASSELGQLYGYTF

d_gene: TRBD2
v_gene: TRBV5-6
j_gene: TRBJ2-2
abundance: -
CDR3nt: TGTGCCAGCAGCCTAGCGGGCAAGACCCTCACCGGGGAGCTGTTTTTT
CDR3aa: CASSLAGKTLTGELFF

d_gene: -
v_gene: TRBV19
j_gene: TRBJ1-4
abundance: once
CDR3nt: TGTGCCAGTAGTATAGACTCAGGAGGAGACGAAAAACTGTTTTTT
CDR3aa: CASSIDSGGDEKLFF

d_gene: TRBD1
v_gene: TRBV11-2
j_gene: TRBJ1-6
abundance: -
CDR3nt: TGTGCCAGCAGCCCCAGGACAGGGGGCTATTCACCCCTCCACTTT
CDR3aa: CASSPRTGGYSPLHF

d_gene: -
v_gene: TRBV9
j_gene: TRBJ1-2
abundance: once
CDR3nt: TGTGCCAGCAGCGGGGATAGGACAAACCCCTATGGCTACACCTTC
CDR3aa: CASSGDRTNPYGYTF

d_gene: TRBD2
v_gene: TRBV3-1/TRBV3-2
j_gene: TRBJ2-1
abundance: -
CDR3nt: TGTGCCAGCAGCCTAGCGGGGAGAAGCTCCTACAATGAGCAGTTCTTC
CDR3aa: CASSLAGRSSYNEQFF

d_gene: TRBD1
v_gene: TRBV5-1
j_gene: TRBJ2-7
abundance: few
CDR3nt: TGCGCCAGCAGCTTGGGGGGACAGGGGACCTACGAGCAGTACTTC
CDR3aa: CASSLGGQGTYEQYF

d_gene: -
v_gene: TRBV10-1
j_gene: TRBJ1-1
abundance: many
CDR3nt: TGCGCCAGCAGGGGGGACTTGGGTGAAGCTTTCTTT
CDR3aa: CASRGDLGEAFF